This TCR beta chain was sequenced in a study of spatial heterogeneity in lung cancer. On the study more broadly: Combinations of a unique TCR and a UMI were tallied in raw reads, and on average each appeared more than ten times.

This clonotype has a handful of counts. Each molecule of TCR cDNA was tagged with one unique molecular identifier. TCRdb re-analysed the 5' RACE reads in MiXCR, keeping a single row per CDR3 protein. The table lists 8,000 or so distinct CDR3 sequences, roughly 15% of them singletons. Time point of the sample: sample taken at primary tumor resection. No cell sorting; template was whole RNA from tumor, lung tissue or PBMC. Germline values: CDR1 SGHTA, CDR2 FQGNSA. V dropped 5 bases and J dropped 8 bases, with 14 bases sitting between them. This CDR3 has 13 residues. The chain employs TRBV7-2 and TRBJ2-3, with D tentatively TRBD2 (6 bases). This TCR derives from a male donor with early-stage non-small cell lung cancer. The source material was normal lung tissue next to the tumor, sampled at surgery. CDR3 in DNA: TGTGCCAGCAGCCAAAATGGAGCGGGTACGCAGTATTTT. Protein product: CASSQNGAGTQYF.